This entry concerns a single T cell receptor beta chain. This specimen comes from a study of blood T cell repertoires in COVID-19. Assay used: immunoSEQ multiplex PCR; TCRdb lists only in-frame clones, some missing. The data show over 75,000 clones, 75% to 90% seen once. This CDR3 comprises 13 residues. V was pared by 1 base and J by 4 bases, with 7 bases between. Germline CDR1 MNHNS, CDR2 SASEGT. This chain uses TRBV6-1 with TRBJ1-2; D is perhaps TRBD1 (6 bases). Sequencing was carried out using peripheral blood. The sequence came from a woman between 70 and 85 years old with acute or convalescent COVID-19. CDR3 DNA sequence: TGTGCCAGCAGTGAAGACAGGGTCTATGGCTACACCTTC. Translating gives CASSEDRVYGYTF.